The 22 T cell receptor beta chains below were found in one sample sequenced in a study of naive and memory T cell subsets. The SP2 primer and nested alpha and beta constant region primers amplified ligated cDNA in four rounds. MiXCR, applied by TCRdb to the 5' RACE reads, yields one record per CDR3 protein. The sample consists of approximately 52,000 distinct CDR3 sequences, 4.7% of them appearing once. TCR cDNA received a 3' ligated oligonucleotide that carried a UMI. These receptors were collected from a female donor in good health.

There are many counts of this clonotype. This chain joins TRBV12-5 and TRBJ2-3; D assignment may be TRBD1 or TRBD2 (6 bases each). Germline CDR1 and CDR2: LGHNT and FRNRAP. V lost 7 bases and J lost 3, with 11 bases in between. The CDR3 consists of 13 residues. The CDR3 reads CASEQGGTDTQYF. In nucleotides, the CDR3 is TGTGCTAGTGAACAGGGAGGAACAGATACGCAGTATTTT.

This clonotype has at least ten counts. The chain employs TRBV25-1 and TRBJ1-2; 7 bases are a match to TRBD1. The CDR3 spans 16 residues. In germline, CDR1 is MGHDK, CDR2 SYGVNS. J was trimmed by 4 bases and V by 5 bases; bases with no gene match: 13. The DNA of the CDR3 is TGTGCCAGCAGTTACTCGACACAGGGGCACGTCTATGGCTACACCTTC. Translation gives CASSYSTQGHVYGYTF.

This clonotype was detected ten times or more. This chain uses TRBV28 with TRBJ1-1; 7 bases line up with TRBD1. The length of the CDR3 is 11 residues. CDR1 and CDR2 (germline): MDHEN, SYDVKM. With 5 bases clipped from V and 6 bases from J, the junction kept 0 bases outside the gene matches. Here the CDR3 reads CASSGTAEAFF. The CDR3 DNA reads TGTGCCAGCAGTGGGACAGCTGAAGCTTTCTTT.

Ten or more counts support this clonotype. The V and J genes are TRBV11-3 and TRBJ1-3; D perhaps matches TRBD1 (5 bases). The V end was cut by 3 bases, the J end by 1 base, with 7 bases between. The CDR3 extends over 14 amino acids. Germline V CDR1 and CDR2: SGHNT, YENEEA. The CDR3 sequence is CASSFGGSGNTIYF. CDR3 DNA: TGTGCCAGCAGCTTTGGGGGATCTGGAAACACCATATATTTT.

As regards this clonotype: Since the CDR3 does not end with the conserved phenylalanine or tryptophan, this likely comes from a read error. The rearrangement links TRBV3-1 to TRBJ1-1; unclear D gene. The V gene lost 0 bases and the J gene lost 0 bases, with 8 bases spanning the gap. The V gene's germline CDR1 is LGHDT and CDR2 YNNKEL (reference sequence). The CDR3 has 15 amino acids. Here the CDR3 reads CASSQDRGMNTEAFV. The CDR3 DNA is TGTGCCAGCAGCCAAGATAGAGGAATGAACACTGAAGCTTTCGTT.

This clonotype occurred many times. This chain uses TRBV28 with TRBJ2-3; a weak D match, TRBD2 (6 bases). The CDR3 consists of 14 residues. CDR1 is MDHEN, CDR2 SYDVKM, per germline. V was pared by 5 bases and J by 6 bases, with 15 bases between. For the CDR3, the DNA is TGTGCCAGCAGTCGTGGGACTCTTCGGGATACGCAGTATTTT. Translated: CASSRGTLRDTQYF. Together with reference TRBV28 and TRBJ2-3, the CDR3 gives the full variable domain: DVKVTQSSRYLVKRTGEKVFLECVQDMDHENMFWYRQDPGLGLRLIYFSYDVKMKEKGDIPEGYSVSREKKERFSLILESASTNQTSMYLCASSRGTLRDTQYFGPGTRLTVL.

This clonotype appeared many times. The genes are TRBV19 and TRBJ2-1; D is uncertain. The germline V and J ends were trimmed by 4 bases and 5 bases, with 9 bases remaining between them. CDR1 and CDR2 (germline): LNHDA, SQIVND (reference sequence). The CDR3 is 13 amino acids. The CDR3 reads CASSTGWDNEQFF. CDR3 bases: TGTGCCAGTAGTACTGGTTGGGACAATGAGCAGTTCTTC.

Ten or more counts support this clonotype. This chain links TRBV6-5 with TRBJ2-5; D is uncertain. V lost 0 bases to trimming and J lost 5 bases, with 10 bases between them. The germline V gene encodes CDR1 MNHEY and CDR2 SVGAGI. CDR3 size: 14 residues. The CDR3 protein is CASSYSQVFETQYF. The CDR3 region has the DNA TGTGCCAGCAGTTACTCGCAGGTTTTCGAGACCCAGTACTTC.

This clonotype was seen at least ten times. The J gene is TRBJ2-3, the V gene TRBV24-1; D is uncertain. The CDR3 runs 17 residues. CDR1 is KGHDR and CDR2 is SFDVKD in the germline V gene. The ends were cut back, 2 bases at V and 2 bases at J, with 16 bases in the middle. CDR3 DNA: TGTGCCACCAGTGATTCCGAACGGAACCCCCTCACAGATACGCAGTATTTT. Its protein product is CATSDSERNPLTDTQYF.

This clonotype showed up many times. The chain has TRBV29-1 and TRBJ2-7, with a weak D call TRBD1 (5 bases). Germline loops: CDR1 SQVTM, CDR2 ANQGSEA. The V end was cut by 6 bases, the J end by 3 bases, with 15 bases between. The CDR3 contains 13 residues. The CDR3 DNA reads as TGCAGCGTCCCCGCAGGGCCCCGCTACGAGCAGTACTTC. Protein sequence: CSVPAGPRYEQYF.

In its sample, this clonotype was seen many times. V usage is TRBV6-6 and J usage is TRBJ1-1, with 7 bases matching TRBD1. The germline V gene encodes CDR1 MNHNY and CDR2 SVGAGI (reference sequence). The junction had 12 bases not matched to a gene; V was cut back by 7 bases and J by 4 bases. The CDR3 sequence is 15 residues long. The CDR3 nucleotides are TGTGCCAGCATCGACAGGGCGACTACGGGCACTGAAGCTTTCTTT. It specifies CASIDRATTGTEAFF.

With regard to this clonotype: A much more abundant neighbour one base away suggests this may be a read error. The chain combines TRBV3-1 with TRBJ2-1; maybe TRBD2 (6 bases). Germline V CDR1 and CDR2: LGHDT, YNNKEL (reference sequence). V lost 8 bases, J lost 5 bases, and 19 bases lay in between. CDR3 length: 15 residues. The CDR3 protein is CASGLGGMPNNEQFF. The CDR3 DNA reads TGTGCCAGCGGTCTGGGCGGGATGCCCAACAATGAGCAGTTCTTC.

The chain is built from TRBV7-6 and TRBJ2-3; TRBD1 aligns across 8 bases. This CDR3 region has 17 residues. Germline V gene lookup returns CDR1 SGHVS and CDR2 FNYEAQ. Trimming removed 0 bases from V and 2 bases from J; junction bases left unmatched: 7. The chain's CDR3 is CASSLAATGGATDTQYF. DNA of the CDR3: TGTGCCAGCAGCTTAGCGGCCACAGGGGGTGCCACAGATACGCAGTATTTT.

This clonotype was detected ten times or more. The chain couples TRBV5-6 to TRBJ2-7; weak D call: TRBD1 (5 bases). The V and J ends lost 3 bases and 2 bases respectively, with 9 bases between them. The CDR3 contains 13 residues. The V gene's germline CDR1 is SGHDT and CDR2 YYEEEE. CDR3 sequence reads: CASSWGEAYEQYF. CDR3 coding DNA: TGTGCCAGCAGCTGGGGCGAGGCCTACGAGCAGTACTTC.

This clonotype was detected ten times or more. V usage is TRBV5-4 and J usage is TRBJ1-2, with a tentative D call TRBD1 (5 bases). CDR1 and CDR2 (germline): SGHNT, YYREEE (reference sequence). Trimming stripped 0 bases from V and 8 bases from J, with 14 bases between. This CDR3 comprises 14 residues. CDR3 protein: CASSLAGQGKGYTF. CDR3 bases: TGTGCCAGCAGCTTGGCCGGGCAGGGTAAAGGCTACACCTTC.

This clonotype was seen ten or more times. The V and J genes are TRBV12-3 or TRBV12-4 and TRBJ1-2; TRBD1 might be the D (6 bases). CDR3 size: 14 residues. Trimming left V 6 bases short and J 1 base short, with 12 bases between. CDR3 protein: CASSQRGGNYGYTF. The CDR3 DNA sequence: TGTGCCAGCAGCCAAAGAGGGGGTAACTATGGCTACACCTTC.

Ten or more counts support this clonotype. The gene calls are TRBV5-1 and TRBJ2-4; the D gene is possibly TRBD2 (5 bases). The germline V gene has CDR1 SGHRS and CDR2 YFSETQ. The CDR3 has 15 amino acids. Trimming cost V 5 bases and J 1 base, with 13 bases left between them. CDR3 sequence: CASRVRRGAKNIQYF. In DNA, the CDR3 is TGCGCCAGCAGGGTTCGCCGAGGGGCCAAAAACATTCAGTACTTC.

Ten or more counts support this clonotype. The chain is built from TRBV20-1 and TRBJ2-7; D gene unclear. Germline CDR1 and CDR2: DFQATT and SNEGSKA (reference sequence). Trimming took off 0 bases at V and 6 bases at J, with 15 bases between the two ends. The CDR3 covers 14 residues. The CDR3 loop is CSARDVRTPSEQYF. DNA of the CDR3: TGCAGTGCTAGAGATGTGAGGACCCCCTCCGAGCAGTACTTC.

This clonotype was seen more than once but under ten times. This sequence joins TRBV13 and TRBJ2-7, with D perhaps being TRBD1 or TRBD2 (5 bases each). The V and J ends lost 7 bases and 0 bases respectively, with 16 bases between them. The CDR3 runs to 15 residues. CDR1 is PRHDT and CDR2 is FYEKMQ in the germline V gene (reference sequence). The CDR3 reads CASTFWDGSSYEQYF. The CDR3 coding sequence is TGTGCCAGCACCTTTTGGGACGGCAGCTCCTACGAGCAGTACTTC. The full variable domain, with the rest looked up from reference TRBV13 and TRBJ2-7, is AAGVIQSPRHLIKEKRETATLKCYPIPRHDTVYWYQQGPGQDPQFLISFYEKMQSDKGSIPDRFSAQQFSDYHSELNMSSLELGDSALYFCASTFWDGSSYEQYFGPGTRLTVT.

By frequency in the sample, this clonotype is medium-sized. The chain employs TRBV11-2 and TRBJ2-1, with 12 bases lining up with TRBD2. The CDR3 runs to 13 residues. V lost 1 base to trimming and J lost 15 bases; unmatched junction nucleotides: 4. The germline gives CDR1 SGHAT, CDR2 FQNNGV. The CDR3 region has the DNA TGTGCCAGCAGCTTAGGGACTAGCGGGAAACTGTTCTTC. Residues: CASSLGTSGKLFF.

At least ten counts were recorded for this clonotype. The chain employs TRBV29-1 and TRBJ2-5, with 11 nucleotides matching TRBD2. CDR1 and CDR2 (germline): SQVTM, ANQGSEA. The CDR3 is 14 amino acids. V was clipped by 5 bases and J by 5 bases; unmatched bases: 7. The CDR3 reads CSVNSGRDFETQYF. The CDR3 DNA is TGCAGCGTTAATAGCGGGAGGGATTTCGAGACCCAGTACTTC. Using reference TRBV29-1 and TRBJ2-5 for the parts outside the CDR3, the full variable domain is SAVISQKPSRDICQRGTSLTIQCQVDSQVTMMFWYRQQPGQSLTLIATANQGSEATYESGFVIDKFPISRPNLTFSTLTVSNMSPEDSSIYLCSVNSGRDFETQYFGPGTRLLVL.

This sequence joins TRBV11-2 and TRBJ2-5; 9 bases line up with TRBD2. CDR3 length equals 14 residues. The germline gives CDR1 SGHAT, CDR2 FQNNGV. V was clipped by 5 bases and J by 5 bases; unmatched bases: 6. The CDR3 here is CASSPPGTSETQYF. The CDR3 bases are TGTGCCAGCAGCCCCCCCGGGACTAGCGAGACCCAGTACTTC. The variable domain in full, completed from reference TRBV11-2 and TRBJ2-5, reads EAGVAQSPRYKIIEKRQSVAFWCNPISGHATLYWYQQILGQGPKLLIQFQNNGVVDDSQLPKDRFSAERLKGVDSTLKIQPAKLEDSAVYLCASSPPGTSETQYFGPGTRLLVL.